A selection of T cell receptor beta chains follows, all from one sample in a study of blood T cells in healthy people across ages. TCRdb reprocessed the 5' RACE reads with MiXCR, giving one entry per CDR3 protein. Of about 670,000 distinct CDR3 sequences listed, more than 45% are singletons. The sample consisted of blood. The source is a woman of 80 years or more in good health. CDR3s include the opening cysteine and the closing phenylalanine or tryptophan. D genes are given only for firm matches. Clone size is shown for a subset of rows, as once, few, many or a class of expanded clone.

TRBV12-3/TRBV12-4	TRBJ1-1	TRBD1	many	CASRPLAGQLNTEAFF	TGTGCCAGCCGCCCTCTCGCGGGACAGTTGAACACTGAAGCTTTCTTT
TRBV11-2	TRBJ2-3	TRBD2	NA	CASSLVAASGGTDTQYF	TGTGCCAGCAGCTTAGTGGCGGCTAGCGGGGGAACAGATACGCAGTATTTT
TRBV2	TRBJ2-2	TRBD2	NA	CAARGGGRTGELFF	TGTGCAGCCCGCGGGGGGGGCAGGACCGGGGAGCTGTTTTTT
TRBV6-6	TRBJ2-3	NA	many	CASSPSDGGPRRDTQYF	TGTGCCAGCAGCCCCTCAGATGGGGGGCCCCGCCGCGATACGCAGTATTTT
TRBV12-3/TRBV12-4	TRBJ1-2	NA	NA	CASSLRSGSGYTF	TGTGCCAGCAGTTTAAGGTCGGGATCTGGCTACACCTTC
TRBV20-1	TRBJ2-7	NA	many	CSAAGVGSSYEQYF	TGCAGTGCTGCAGGGGTGGGTAGCTCCTACGAGCAGTACTTC
TRBV12-3/TRBV12-4	TRBJ2-2	TRBD1	few	CASSSDRGPTGELFF	TGTGCCAGCAGTTCGGACAGGGGCCCCACCGGGGAGCTGTTTTTT
TRBV2	TRBJ2-1	TRBD2	NA	CASSEYSRRTSGRANEQFF	TGTGCCAGCAGTGAATATTCTCGACGGACTAGCGGGAGAGCAAATGAGCAGTTCTTC
TRBV5-5	TRBJ2-6	TRBD1	many	CASSPLPGQSTRANVLTF	TGTGCCAGCAGCCCTTTACCGGGACAGTCAACAAGAGCCAACGTCCTGACTTTC
TRBV13	TRBJ2-3	TRBD2	NA	CASSGPSTGTQYF	TGTGCCAGTAGCGGGCCTAGCACAGGTACGCAGTATTTT
TRBV4-1	TRBJ2-7	NA	many	CASSQDIGSYEQYF	TGCGCCAGCAGCCAAGATATCGGCTCCTACGAGCAGTACTTC
TRBV12-3/TRBV12-4	TRBJ1-2	NA	many	CASSLWANEDVYTF	TGTGCCAGCAGTTTATGGGCGAATGAAGATGTCTACACCTTC
TRBV20-1	TRBJ2-7	NA	NA	CSARPPGRVSSCEQYF	TGCAGTGCTAGACCCCCAGGGCGGGTTAGCTCCTGCGAGCAGTACTTC
TRBV4-2	TRBJ1-5	TRBD1	NA	CASSQDPGTDSNQPQHF	TGTGCCAGCAGCCAAGATCCCGGGACAGATAGCAATCAGCCCCAGCATTTT
TRBV6-2/TRBV6-3	TRBJ2-7	NA	NA	CASSYSRGGSPTYEQYF	TGTGCCAGCAGTTACTCGAGGGGAGGCAGTCCGACCTACGAGCAGTACTTC
TRBV24-1	TRBJ2-3	NA	NA	CATSGQGTDTQYF	TGTGCCACCTCTGGGCAGGGCACAGATACGCAGTATTTT
TRBV4-1	TRBJ2-2	TRBD2	once	CASSQPRAWTSGGTGELFF	TGCGCCAGCAGCCAACCCCGGGCCTGGACTAGCGGGGGCACCGGGGAGCTGTTTTTT
TRBV6-1	TRBJ2-1	NA	NA	CASSGLVGTGYNEQFF	TGTGCCAGCAGTGGACTAGTCGGTACTGGCTACAATGAGCAGTTCTTC
TRBV7-6	TRBJ2-1	TRBD2	NA	CASSPGLALNEQFF	TGTGCCAGCAGTCCGGGACTAGCCTTAAATGAGCAGTTCTTC
TRBV29-1	TRBJ2-1	NA	many	CSVDVRDEQFF	TGCAGCGTTGATGTAAGGGATGAGCAGTTCTTC
TRBV4-2	TRBJ2-1	TRBD2	many	CASSQDLTSGEQFF	TGTGCCAGCAGCCAAGATCTAACTAGCGGTGAGCAGTTCTTC
TRBV7-2	TRBJ1-2	NA	NA	CASSGRDGANYGYTF	TGTGCCAGCAGCGGCCGGGACGGAGCTAACTATGGCTACACCTTC
TRBV5-6	TRBJ1-1	NA	once	CASTMRNRQRQAFF	TGTGCCAGCACCATGAGAAATAGACAGAGGCAAGCTTTCTTT
TRBV20-1	TRBJ1-2	NA	once	CSARVGNLYGYTF	TGCAGTGCTAGAGTGGGGAACCTCTATGGCTACACCTTC
TRBV7-9	TRBJ2-5	NA	NA	CASSLLGGAKETQYF	TGTGCCAGCAGCTTACTCGGGGGAGCGAAAGAGACCCAGTACTTC
TRBV6-1	TRBJ2-1	TRBD2	once	CASINPGLKRGVYEQFF	TGTGCCAGCATAAACCCCGGCTTAAAGCGGGGGGTCTATGAGCAGTTCTTC
TRBV6-2/TRBV6-3	TRBJ2-7	NA	once	CASTPDNSYEQYF	TGTGCCAGCACCCCTGACAACTCCTACGAGCAGTACTTC
TRBV29-1	TRBJ2-1	NA	many	CSVEDRGYNEQFF	TGCAGCGTTGAAGATCGGGGGTACAATGAGCAGTTCTTC
TRBV28	TRBJ2-4	TRBD1	NA	CASSPSGTGAGNIQYF	TGTGCCAGCAGTCCCTCCGGGACAGGGGCGGGAAACATTCAGTACTTC
TRBV11-2	TRBJ2-1	TRBD2	NA	CASSLTQLAVSSYNEQFF	TGTGCCAGCAGCTTAACCCAACTAGCGGTAAGCTCCTACAATGAGCAGTTCTTC
TRBV27	TRBJ2-6	NA	many	CASLSRVLAGANVLTF	TGTGCCAGCCTCTCGAGGGTGCTGGCTGGGGCCAACGTCCTGACTTTC
TRBV6-1	TRBJ1-1	NA	NA	CAMRGDTEAFF	TGTGCCATGCGGGGGGACACTGAAGCTTTCTTT
TRBV6-5	TRBJ1-2	NA	NA	CASSPGLEAGYTF	TGTGCCAGCAGTCCCGGGCTCGAGGCTGGCTACACCTTC
TRBV5-1	TRBJ2-1	NA	few	CASSGSVSGNEQFF	TGCGCCAGCAGCGGGAGCGTATCGGGGAATGAGCAGTTCTTC
TRBV7-9	TRBJ1-2	NA	NA	CASSLLGGRNYGYTF	TGTGCCAGCAGCTTACTAGGGGGTCGGAACTATGGCTACACCTTC
TRBV20-1	TRBJ1-5	NA	NA	CSAGPVTISNQPQHF	TGCAGTGCTGGGCCGGTAACCATTAGCAATCAGCCCCAGCATTTT
TRBV4-2	TRBJ2-1	TRBD2	few	CASSPDGTSGYNEQFF	TGTGCCAGCAGCCCCGATGGGACTAGCGGTTACAATGAGCAGTTCTTC
TRBV7-2	TRBJ2-7	TRBD2	NA	CASSLVLAGVLTVREQYF	TGTGCCAGCAGCTTAGTCCTAGCGGGGGTTTTAACGGTCCGTGAGCAGTACTTC
TRBV11-3	TRBJ2-1	NA	once	CASNLGTQPSSYNERFF	TGTGCCAGCAACTTAGGGACCCAGCCGAGCTCCTACAATGAGCGGTTCTTC